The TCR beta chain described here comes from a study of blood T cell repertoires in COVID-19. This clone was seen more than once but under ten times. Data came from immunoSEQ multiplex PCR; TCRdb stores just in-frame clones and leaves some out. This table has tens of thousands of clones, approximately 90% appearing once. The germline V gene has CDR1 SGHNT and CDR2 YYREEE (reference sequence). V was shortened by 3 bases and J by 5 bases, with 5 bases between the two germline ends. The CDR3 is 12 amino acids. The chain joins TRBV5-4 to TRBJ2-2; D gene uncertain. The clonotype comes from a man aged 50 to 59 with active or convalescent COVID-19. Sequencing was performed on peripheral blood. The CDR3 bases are TGTGCCAGCAGCTCCTTGACCGGGGAGCTGTTTTTT. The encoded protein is CASSSLTGELFF. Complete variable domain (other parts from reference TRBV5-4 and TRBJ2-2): ETGVTQSPTHLIKTRGQQVTLRCSSQSGHNTVSWYQQALGQGPQFIFQYYREEENGRGNFPPRFSGLQFPNYSSELNVNALELDDSALYLCASSSLTGELFFGEGSRLTVL.